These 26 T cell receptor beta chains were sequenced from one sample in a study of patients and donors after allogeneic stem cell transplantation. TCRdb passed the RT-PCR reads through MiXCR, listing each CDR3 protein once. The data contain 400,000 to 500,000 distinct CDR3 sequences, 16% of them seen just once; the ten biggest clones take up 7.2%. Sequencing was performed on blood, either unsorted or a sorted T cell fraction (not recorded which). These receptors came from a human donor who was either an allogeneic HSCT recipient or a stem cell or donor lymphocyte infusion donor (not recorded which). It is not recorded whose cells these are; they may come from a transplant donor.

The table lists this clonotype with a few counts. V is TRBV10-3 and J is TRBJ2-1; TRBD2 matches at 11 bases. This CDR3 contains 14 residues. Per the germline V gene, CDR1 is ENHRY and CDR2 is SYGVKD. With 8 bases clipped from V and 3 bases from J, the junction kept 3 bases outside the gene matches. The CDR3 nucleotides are TGTGCCATCTCCCTAGCGGGGGGCTACAATGAGCAGTTCTTC. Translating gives CAISLAGGYNEQFF.

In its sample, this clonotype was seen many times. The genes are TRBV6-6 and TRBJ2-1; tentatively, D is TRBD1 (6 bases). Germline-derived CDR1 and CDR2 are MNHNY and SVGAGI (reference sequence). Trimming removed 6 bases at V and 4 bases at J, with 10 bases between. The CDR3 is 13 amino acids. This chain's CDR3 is CASRTDSYNEQFF. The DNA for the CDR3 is TGTGCCAGCAGGACGGACAGTTACAATGAGCAGTTCTTC.

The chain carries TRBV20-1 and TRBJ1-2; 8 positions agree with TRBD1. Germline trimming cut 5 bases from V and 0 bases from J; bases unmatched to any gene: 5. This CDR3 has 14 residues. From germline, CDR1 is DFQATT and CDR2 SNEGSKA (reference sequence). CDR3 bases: TGCAGTGCTGCCGGGACAGGACCTAACTATGGCTACACCTTC. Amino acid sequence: CSAAGTGPNYGYTF.

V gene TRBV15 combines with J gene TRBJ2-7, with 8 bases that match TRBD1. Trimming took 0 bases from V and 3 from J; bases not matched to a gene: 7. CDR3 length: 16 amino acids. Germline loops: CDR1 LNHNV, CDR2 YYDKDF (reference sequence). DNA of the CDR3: TGTGCCACCAGCAGAGATCTGGGAGACAGGGGCTACGAGCAGTACTTC. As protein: CATSRDLGDRGYEQYF.

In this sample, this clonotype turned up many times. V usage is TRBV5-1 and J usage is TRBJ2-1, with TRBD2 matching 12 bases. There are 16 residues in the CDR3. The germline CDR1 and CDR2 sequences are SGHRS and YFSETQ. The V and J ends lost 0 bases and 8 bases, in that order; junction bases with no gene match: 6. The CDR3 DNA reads TGCGCCAGCAGCTTGGAGACTAGCGGGAGCCCTTATGAGCAGTTCTTC. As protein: CASSLETSGSPYEQFF.

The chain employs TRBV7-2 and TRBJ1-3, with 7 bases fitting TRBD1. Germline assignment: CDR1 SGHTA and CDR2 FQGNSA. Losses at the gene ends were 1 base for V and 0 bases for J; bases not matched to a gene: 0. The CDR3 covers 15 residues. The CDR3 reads CASSLGQGSGNTIYF. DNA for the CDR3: TGTGCCAGCAGCTTAGGACAGGGCTCTGGAAACACCATATATTTT.

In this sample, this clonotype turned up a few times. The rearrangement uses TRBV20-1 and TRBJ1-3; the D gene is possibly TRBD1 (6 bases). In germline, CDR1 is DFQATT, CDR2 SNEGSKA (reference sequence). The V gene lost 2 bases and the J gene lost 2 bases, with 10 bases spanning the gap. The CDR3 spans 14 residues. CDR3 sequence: CSARRPGAGNTIYF. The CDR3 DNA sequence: TGCAGTGCTAGAAGGCCAGGGGCTGGAAACACCATATATTTT.

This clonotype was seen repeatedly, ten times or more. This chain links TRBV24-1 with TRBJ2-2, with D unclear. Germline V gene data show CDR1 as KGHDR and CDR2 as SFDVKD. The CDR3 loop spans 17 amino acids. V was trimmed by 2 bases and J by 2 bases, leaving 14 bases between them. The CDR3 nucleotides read TGTGCCACCAGTGATTCCCTGTATCGACCAAACACCGGGGAGCTGTTTTTT. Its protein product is CATSDSLYRPNTGELFF.

Here the CDR3 DNA reads TGTGCCAGCAGCACAAACAGGGTGAACACTGAAGCTTTCTTT. Translation: CASSTNRVNTEAFF. V and J are TRBV7-9 and TRBJ1-1, with a possible D match to TRBD1 (6 bases). V shed 5 bases and J shed 0 bases, with 10 bases lying between them. There are 14 residues in the CDR3. Germline-derived CDR1 and CDR2 are SEHNR and FQNEAQ (reference sequence).

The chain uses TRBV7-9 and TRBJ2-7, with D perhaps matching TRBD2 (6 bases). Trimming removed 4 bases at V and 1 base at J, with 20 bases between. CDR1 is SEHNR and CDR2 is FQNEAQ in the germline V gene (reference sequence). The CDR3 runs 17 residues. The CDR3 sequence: CASSSSGAAGRSYEQYF. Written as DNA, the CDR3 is TGTGCCAGCAGCTCCTCCGGGGCCGCGGGACGGTCCTACGAGCAGTACTTC.

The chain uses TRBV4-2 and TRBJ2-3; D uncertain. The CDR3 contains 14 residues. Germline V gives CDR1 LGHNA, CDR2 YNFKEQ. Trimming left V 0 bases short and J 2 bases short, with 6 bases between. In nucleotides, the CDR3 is TGTGCCAGCAGCCAAGATAGCATCACAGATACGCAGTATTTT. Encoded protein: CASSQDSITDTQYF.

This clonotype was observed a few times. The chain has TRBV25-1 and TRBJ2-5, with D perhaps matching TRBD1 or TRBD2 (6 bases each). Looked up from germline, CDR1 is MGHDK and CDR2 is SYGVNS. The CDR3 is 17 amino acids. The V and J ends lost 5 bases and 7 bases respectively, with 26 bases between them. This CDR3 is CASSRSHQGRRIGTQYF. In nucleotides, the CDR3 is TGTGCCAGCAGTCGGAGCCATCAGGGGAGGAGGATCGGGACCCAGTACTTC.

This CDR3 reads CAWRSPRGQTVTQYF. The DNA of the CDR3 is TGTGCCTGGAGGAGCCCCCGTGGACAGACTGTGACCCAGTACTTC. The chain links TRBV30 to TRBJ2-5, with D possibly matching TRBD1 (6 bases). Trimming left V 3 bases short and J 7 bases short, with 21 bases between. Per the germline V gene, CDR1 is GTSNPN and CDR2 is SVGIG (reference sequence). This CDR3 comprises 15 residues.

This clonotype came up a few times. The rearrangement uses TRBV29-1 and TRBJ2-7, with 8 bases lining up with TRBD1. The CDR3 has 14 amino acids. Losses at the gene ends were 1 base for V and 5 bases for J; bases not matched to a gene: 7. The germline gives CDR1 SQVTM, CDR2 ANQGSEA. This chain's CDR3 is CSVEGGQGADEQYF. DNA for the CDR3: TGCAGCGTTGAAGGAGGGCAGGGGGCAGACGAGCAGTACTTC.

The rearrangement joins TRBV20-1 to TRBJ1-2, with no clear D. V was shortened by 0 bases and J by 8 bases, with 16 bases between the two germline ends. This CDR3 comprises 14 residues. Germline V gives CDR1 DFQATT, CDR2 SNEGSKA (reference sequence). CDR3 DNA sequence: TGCAGTGCTAGAGATCCGTGGGCTACGCCGGGCTACACCTTC. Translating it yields CSARDPWATPGYTF.

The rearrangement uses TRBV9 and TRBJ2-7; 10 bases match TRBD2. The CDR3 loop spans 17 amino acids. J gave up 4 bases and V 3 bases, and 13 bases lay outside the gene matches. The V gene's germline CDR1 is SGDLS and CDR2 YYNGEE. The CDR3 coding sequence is TGTGCCAGCAGCGCCTCGGCAAGCGGGAGGGCCAGGTACGAGCAGTACTTC. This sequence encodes CASSASASGRARYEQYF. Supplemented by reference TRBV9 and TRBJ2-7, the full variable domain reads DSGVTQTPKHLITATGQRVTLRCSPRSGDLSVYWYQQSLDQGLQFLIQYYNGEERAKGNILERFSAQQFPDLHSELNLSSLELGDSALYFCASSASASGRARYEQYFGPGTRLTVT.

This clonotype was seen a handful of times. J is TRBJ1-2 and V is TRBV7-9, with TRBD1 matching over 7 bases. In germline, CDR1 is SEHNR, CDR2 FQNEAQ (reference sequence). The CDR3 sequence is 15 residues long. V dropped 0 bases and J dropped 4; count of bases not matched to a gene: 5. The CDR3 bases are TGTGCCAGCAGCTTAGCGCGGGACAGACTCTATGGCTACACCTTC. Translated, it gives CASSLARDRLYGYTF.

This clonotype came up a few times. Written as DNA, the CDR3 is TGTGCCAGCAGCCAAACTACAGGGATGAACACTGAAGCTTTCTTT. Translating it yields CASSQTTGMNTEAFF. The chain joins TRBV11-2 to TRBJ1-1; weak D call: TRBD1 (6 bases). Trimming left V 5 bases short and J 0 bases short, with 13 bases between. The germline V gene encodes CDR1 SGHAT and CDR2 FQNNGV. The CDR3 is made up of 15 amino acids.

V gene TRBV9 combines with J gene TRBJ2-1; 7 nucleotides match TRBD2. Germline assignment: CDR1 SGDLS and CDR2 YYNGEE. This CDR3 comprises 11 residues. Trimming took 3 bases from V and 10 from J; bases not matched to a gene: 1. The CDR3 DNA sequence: TGTGCCAGCAGCGCCGGGGGGGAGCAGTTCTTC. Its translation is CASSAGGEQFF.

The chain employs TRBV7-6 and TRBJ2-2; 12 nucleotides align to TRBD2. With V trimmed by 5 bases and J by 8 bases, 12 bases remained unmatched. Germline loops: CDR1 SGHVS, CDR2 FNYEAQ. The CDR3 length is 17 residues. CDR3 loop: CASSPITSGGPRGELFF. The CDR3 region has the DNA TGTGCCAGCAGCCCCATAACTAGCGGGGGGCCCCGGGGGGAGCTGTTTTTT.

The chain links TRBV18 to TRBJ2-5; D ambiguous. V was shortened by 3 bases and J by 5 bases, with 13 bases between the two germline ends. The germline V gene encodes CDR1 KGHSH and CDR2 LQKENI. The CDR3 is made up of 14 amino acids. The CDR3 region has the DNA TGTGCCAGCTCACCGTCGCCGGCTGCGGAGACCCAGTACTTC. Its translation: CASSPSPAAETQYF.

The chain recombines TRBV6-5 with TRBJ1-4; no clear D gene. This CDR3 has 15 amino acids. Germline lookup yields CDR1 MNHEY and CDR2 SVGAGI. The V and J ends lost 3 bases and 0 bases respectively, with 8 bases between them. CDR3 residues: CASSYIGSTNEKLFF. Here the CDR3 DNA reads TGTGCCAGCAGTTATATAGGCTCAACTAATGAAAAACTGTTTTTT.

CDR3 sequence (DNA): TGTGCCAGCAGTTATGGCGAGGGGTCCGGTTCGTCTAACTATGGCTACACCTTC. It is translated as CASSYGEGSGSSNYGYTF. The chain employs TRBV6-2 or TRBV6-3 and TRBJ1-2; perhaps TRBD1 as D (5 bases). This CDR3 has 18 amino acids. Germline CDR1 and CDR2: MNHEY and SVGEGT. V was clipped by 3 bases and J by 0 bases, with 20 bases between them.

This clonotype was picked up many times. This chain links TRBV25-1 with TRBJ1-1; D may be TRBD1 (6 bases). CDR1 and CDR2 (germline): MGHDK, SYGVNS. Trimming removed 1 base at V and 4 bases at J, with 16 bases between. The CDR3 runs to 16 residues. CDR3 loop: CASSESSTGSRTEAFF. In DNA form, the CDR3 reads TGTGCCAGCAGTGAATCCTCGACAGGCTCGCGCACTGAAGCTTTCTTT. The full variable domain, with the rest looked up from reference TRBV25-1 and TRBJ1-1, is EADIYQTPRYLVIGTGKKITLECSQTMGHDKMYWYQQDPGMELHLIHYSYGVNSTEKGDLSSESTVSRIRTEHFPLTLESARPSHTSQYLCASSESSTGSRTEAFFGQGTRLTVV.

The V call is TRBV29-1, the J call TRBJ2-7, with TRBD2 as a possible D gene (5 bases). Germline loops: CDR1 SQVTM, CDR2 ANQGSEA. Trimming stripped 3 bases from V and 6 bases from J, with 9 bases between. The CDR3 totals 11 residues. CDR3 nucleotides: TGCAGCGTTGATTCGGGGTCCGAGCAGTACTTC. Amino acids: CSVDSGSEQYF.

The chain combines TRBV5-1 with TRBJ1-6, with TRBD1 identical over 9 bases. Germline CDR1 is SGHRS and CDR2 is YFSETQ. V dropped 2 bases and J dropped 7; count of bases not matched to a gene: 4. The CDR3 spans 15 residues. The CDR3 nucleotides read TGCGCCAGCAGCTTACAGGGGGCGAGGAATTCACCCCTCCACTTT. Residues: CASSLQGARNSPLHF.